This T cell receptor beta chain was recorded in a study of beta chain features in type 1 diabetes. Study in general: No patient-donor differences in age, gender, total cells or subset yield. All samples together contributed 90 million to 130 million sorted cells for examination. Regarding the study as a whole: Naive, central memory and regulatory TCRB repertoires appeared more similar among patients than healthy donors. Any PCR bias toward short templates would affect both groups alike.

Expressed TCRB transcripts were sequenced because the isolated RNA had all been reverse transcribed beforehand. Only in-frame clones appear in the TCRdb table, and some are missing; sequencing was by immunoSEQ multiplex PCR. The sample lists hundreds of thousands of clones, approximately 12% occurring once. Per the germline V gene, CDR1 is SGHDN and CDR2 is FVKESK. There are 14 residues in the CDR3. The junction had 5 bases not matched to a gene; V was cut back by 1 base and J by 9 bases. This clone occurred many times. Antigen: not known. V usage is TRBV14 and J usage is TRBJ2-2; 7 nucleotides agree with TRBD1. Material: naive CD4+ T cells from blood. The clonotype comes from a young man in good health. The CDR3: CASSQVRGGWELFF. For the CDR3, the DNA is TGTGCCAGCAGCCAAGTACGAGGGGGCTGGGAGCTGTTTTTT. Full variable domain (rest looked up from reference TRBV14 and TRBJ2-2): EAGVTQFPSHSVIEKGQTVTLRCDPISGHDNLYWYRRVMGKEIKFLLHFVKESKQDESGMPNNRFLAERTGGTYSTLKVQPAELEDSGVYFCASSQVRGGWELFFGEGSRLTVL.